The 24 T cell receptor beta chains given below trace back to one sample, sequenced in a study of T cell responses to AZD1222 COVID-19 vaccine. Measured with immunoSEQ multiplex PCR; TCRdb has only the in-frame clones, and not every one. The sample yields fewer than 150,000 clones, approximately 86% seen once. The sequences come from peripheral blood, collected on day 0 of AZD1222 vaccination. The receptors derive from an adult in good health.

The rearrangement uses TRBV19 and TRBJ2-5, with D unclear. The CDR3 length is 13 residues. Germline assignment: CDR1 LNHDA and CDR2 SQIVND (reference sequence). Trimming removed 5 bases from V and 1 base from J, with 8 bases in between. The CDR3 sequence is CASSVTRQETQYF. For the CDR3, the DNA is TGTGCCAGTAGTGTCACCCGCCAAGAGACCCAGTACTTC.

The chain recombines TRBV20-1 with TRBJ2-4; D gene unclear. Trimming took off 6 bases at V and 7 bases at J, with 10 bases between the two ends. The germline CDR1 and CDR2 sequences are DFQATT and SNEGSKA (reference sequence). The CDR3 extends over 11 amino acids. The CDR3 reads CSATTVNIQYF. CDR3 DNA sequence: TGCAGTGCAACAACTGTCAACATTCAGTACTTC.

This clone was observed a handful of times. J is TRBJ2-1 and V is TRBV7-8, with 10 bases fitting TRBD2. CDR3 length: 15 amino acids. Germline V lookup: CDR1 SGHVS, CDR2 FQNEAQ. The trim removed 1 base at V and 8 bases at J, leaving 5 bases unmatched. The CDR3: CASSLERGGGYEQFF. The CDR3 bases are TGTGCCAGCAGCTTAGAGCGGGGGGGCGGGTATGAGCAGTTCTTC.

The rearrangement links TRBV28 to TRBJ1-3; no reliable D call. This CDR3 contains 14 residues. From germline, CDR1 is MDHEN and CDR2 SYDVKM. V lost 4 bases to trimming and J lost 2 bases, with 9 bases between them. CDR3 sequence reads: CASSWRRTGNTIYF. The CDR3 DNA reads as TGTGCCAGCAGTTGGAGACGCACTGGAAACACCATATATTTT.

The rearrangement joins TRBV7-8 to TRBJ2-5; 12 bases map to TRBD2. The germline V gene encodes CDR1 SGHVS and CDR2 FQNEAQ. The trim removed 5 bases at V and 6 bases at J, leaving 7 bases unmatched. The CDR3 covers 15 residues. The CDR3 is CASSNGGLAGKTQYF. Here the CDR3 DNA reads TGTGCCAGCAGCAACGGAGGACTAGCGGGAAAGACCCAGTACTTC.

The rearrangement joins TRBV30 to TRBJ2-7, with 8 bases lining up with TRBD2. V dropped 5 bases and J dropped 0; count of bases not matched to a gene: 12. Germline V gives CDR1 GTSNPN, CDR2 SVGIG (reference sequence). The CDR3 covers 16 residues. The CDR3 spells CAWGRPGGGYSYEQYF. DNA for the CDR3: TGTGCCTGGGGCCGGCCGGGGGGGGGTTACTCCTACGAGCAGTACTTC.

The gene calls are TRBV24-1 and TRBJ2-5; D uncertain. CDR3 length: 13 residues. Per the germline V gene, CDR1 is KGHDR and CDR2 is SFDVKD. V was clipped by 4 bases and J by 5 bases, with 10 bases between them. CDR3 coding DNA: TGTGCCACCAGTGACTGGGATGTGGAGACCCAGTACTTC. This translates into CATSDWDVETQYF.

The J gene is TRBJ2-7, the V gene TRBV11-3; D uncertain. The ends were cut back, 4 bases at V and 6 bases at J, with 13 bases in the middle. The germline gives CDR1 SGHNT, CDR2 YENEEA. There are 13 residues in the CDR3. This CDR3 is CASSSSVAGEQYF. The CDR3 DNA follows: TGTGCCAGCAGCTCTTCTGTCGCCGGCGAGCAGTACTTC.

The V call is TRBV4-1, the J call TRBJ1-6; a weak D match, TRBD1 (6 bases). CDR3 length: 13 residues. V lost 6 bases to trimming and J lost 7 bases, with 10 bases between them. Germline V CDR1 and CDR2: MGHRA, YSYEKL. The CDR3 nucleotides are TGCGCCAGCAGACAGGGAAGGAATTCACCCCTCCACTTT. It specifies CASRQGRNSPLHF.

The chain's CDR3 is CASSLRRGVTYGYTF. The CDR3 coding sequence is TGTGCCAGCAGCCTCCGGCGGGGCGTCACCTATGGCTACACCTTC. The chain has TRBV5-6 and TRBJ1-2, with D maybe TRBD1 (5 bases). V was clipped by 4 bases and J by 4 bases, with 17 bases between them. CDR3 length equals 15 residues. The germline gives CDR1 SGHDT, CDR2 YYEEEE.

The J gene is TRBJ1-2, the V gene TRBV20-1, with a possible D match to TRBD1 (6 bases). The ends were cut back, 4 bases at V and 7 bases at J, with 10 bases in the middle. This CDR3 is built from 11 residues. Germline V CDR1 and CDR2: DFQATT, SNEGSKA (reference sequence). The CDR3 coding sequence is TGCAGTGCTACACAGGGCTTTGGCTACACCTTC. Translation gives CSATQGFGYTF.

This chain joins TRBV19 and TRBJ1-1; D not certain. V lost 1 base to trimming and J lost 5 bases, with 11 bases between them. Germline CDR1 LNHDA, CDR2 SQIVND (reference sequence). The CDR3 extends over 14 amino acids. The DNA for the CDR3 is TGTGCCAGTAGTATAGTGGGGTTTTCGACTGAAGCTTTCTTT. This encodes CASSIVGFSTEAFF.

The chain employs TRBV5-1 and TRBJ1-1; no clear D gene. The V gene lost 1 base and the J gene lost 3 bases, with 10 bases spanning the gap. Germline-derived CDR1 and CDR2 are SGHRS and YFSETQ. The CDR3 is 14 amino acids. In DNA form, the CDR3 reads TGCGCCAGCAGCTTGACAGTTGTGTACACTGAAGCTTTCTTT. It encodes CASSLTVVYTEAFF.

This chain links TRBV27 with TRBJ1-4; TRBD1 matches 10 bases. The CDR3 is 17 residues long. Germline trimming cut 5 bases from V and 2 bases from J; bases unmatched to any gene: 8. Germline-derived CDR1 and CDR2 are MNHEY and SMNVEV (reference sequence). CDR3: CASSTSGTGVTNEKLFF. The CDR3 coding sequence is TGTGCCAGCAGTACATCCGGGACAGGGGTGACTAATGAAAAACTGTTTTTT.

In this sample, this clone turned up once. This chain joins TRBV9 and TRBJ1-6; D is unclear. The CDR3 is made up of 15 amino acids. Trimming removed 3 bases at V and 8 bases at J, with 15 bases between. CDR1 and CDR2 (germline): SGDLS, YYNGEE. CDR3: CASSGLIGQYSPLHF. DNA of the CDR3: TGTGCCAGCAGCGGACTAATAGGGCAGTATTCACCCCTCCACTTT.

The rearrangement joins TRBV5-4 to TRBJ2-2; TRBD2 agrees at 7 bases. V dropped 0 bases and J dropped 5; count of bases not matched to a gene: 7. CDR3 size: 16 residues. Germline CDR1 SGHNT, CDR2 YYREEE (reference sequence). CDR3 nucleotides: TGTGCCAGCAGCTTGGGGAAGGGAGGGACGACCGGGGAGCTGTTTTTT. Residues: CASSLGKGGTTGELFF.

The CDR3 DNA follows: TGTGCCAGCAGCTTGGGCGGGGGGCTTAGAAACACCATATATTTT. It translates to CASSLGGGLRNTIYF. The chain employs TRBV5-4 and TRBJ1-3, with D possibly being TRBD1 (6 bases). Germline CDR1 is SGHNT and CDR2 is YYREEE (reference sequence). Trimming took 0 bases from V and 5 from J, leaving 12 bases between them. The CDR3 contains 15 residues.

J is TRBJ2-3 and V is TRBV7-2; possibly TRBD1 or TRBD2 for D (5 bases each). In germline, CDR1 is SGHTA, CDR2 FQGNSA. Trimming shortened V by 5 bases and J by 1 base, and 10 bases separated the two germline ends. The CDR3 contains 14 residues. CDR3 DNA: TGTGCCAGCAGCCAGGGAGTCGGCACAGATACGCAGTATTTT. Protein: CASSQGVGTDTQYF. The full variable domain, completed using reference TRBV7-2 and TRBJ2-3, is GAGVSQSPSNKVTEKGKDVELRCDPISGHTALYWYRQSLGQGLEFLIYFQGNSAPDKSGLPSDRFSAERTGGSVSTLTIQRTQQEDSAVYLCASSQGVGTDTQYFGPGTRLTVL.

The rearrangement links TRBV6-5 to TRBJ2-2; no clear D. CDR1 is MNHEY and CDR2 is SVGAGI in the germline V gene. The CDR3 extends over 13 amino acids. Trimming pared 6 bases from V and 10 bases from J, leaving 15 bases between. The CDR3 coding sequence is TGTGCCAGCAGCCCGACCGCGCAGGTGGAGCTGTTTTTT. Amino acid sequence: CASSPTAQVELFF.

The V and J genes are TRBV3-1 (or the pseudogene TRBV3-2) and TRBJ2-7, with D perhaps TRBD1 (6 bases). This CDR3 is built from 11 residues. The germline V and J ends were trimmed by 3 bases and 13 bases, with 13 bases remaining between them. Germline V CDR1 and CDR2: LGHDT, YNNKEL (reference sequence). The CDR3 here is CASSHVTGYYF. CDR3 bases: TGTGCCAGCAGCCATGTCACAGGGTATTACTTC.

The V gene is TRBV27, the J gene TRBJ2-1; 10 positions match TRBD2. V dropped 0 bases and J dropped 4; count of bases not matched to a gene: 15. This CDR3 contains 20 residues. From germline, CDR1 is MNHEY and CDR2 SMNVEV (reference sequence). In DNA, the CDR3 is TGTGCCAGCAGTTTATCTCCCCTAGCGGGGGTCCGCCGACTATACAATGAGCAGTTCTTC. Translating it yields CASSLSPLAGVRRLYNEQFF.

The chain links TRBV7-8 to TRBJ1-4, with D unresolved. Deletions cut 4 bases from V and 2 bases from J, with 11 bases between. CDR1 is SGHVS and CDR2 is FQNEAQ in the germline V gene. The CDR3 runs to 15 residues. CDR3 coding DNA: TGTGCCAGCAGCTCCCCTAAAGAGACTAATGAAAAACTGTTTTTT. It codes for CASSSPKETNEKLFF.

V gene TRBV5-1 combines with J gene TRBJ2-2; either TRBD1 or TRBD2 may fit D (5 bases each). The CDR3 has 14 amino acids. V was shortened by 4 bases and J by 4 bases, with 11 bases between the two germline ends. The germline V gene encodes CDR1 SGHRS and CDR2 YFSETQ. CDR3 bases: TGCGCCAGCAGCACCCGGGACCCCACCGGGGAGCTGTTTTTT. Translated, it gives CASSTRDPTGELFF.

This clone has just a few counts. This sequence joins TRBV5-1 and TRBJ2-7; 7 bases fit TRBD1. Per the germline V gene, CDR1 is SGHRS and CDR2 is YFSETQ. V dropped 0 bases and J dropped 1; count of bases not matched to a gene: 4. CDR3 length: 15 residues. The CDR3 nucleotides are TGCGCCAGCAGCTTGGCAGGGGGTCCTTCCTACGAGCAGTACTTC. Translation gives CASSLAGGPSYEQYF.